This entry features one TCR beta chain sequence. Its antigen is unidentified. These data originate in a study of cytomegalovirus exposure and HLA in healthy donors. Study-wide context: A subsequent analysis stated that the 120 or so validation repertoires were run on the same platform as the approximately 700 first-cohort repertoires.

Points from the study as a whole: Through in vitro validation, three CMV-associated chains were shown to be specific for CMV antigens. The tendency of first-cohort TCR clusters to co-occur in the roughly 130 validation repertoires emerged from a later analysis. The listing of roughly 160 TCR beta chains classed them as cytomegalovirus-associated.

The CDR3 contains 14 residues. Germline CDR1 SGHTA, CDR2 FQGNSA. Deletions cut 5 bases from V and 7 bases from J, with 12 bases between. The table came from immunoSEQ multiplex PCR; TCRdb's copy has only in-frame clones and leaves some out. The sample has a few hundred thousand clones, around 90% seen once. V and J are TRBV7-2 and TRBJ1-6, with D possibly TRBD1 on 5 matching bases. The sequenced sample consisted of PBMCs. This TCR derives from a woman between 18 and 29 years old in good health and CMV-seronegative. The CDR3 bases are TGTGCCAGCAGCCCCTGGCAGGGAAATTCACCCCTCCACTTT. It codes for CASSPWQGNSPLHF.